Listed below are T cell receptor beta chains from one sample, sequenced in a study of tumor-infiltrating lymphocytes in primary liver carcinoma. MiXCR, applied by TCRdb to the multiplex PCR reads, yields one record per CDR3 protein. The data show about 210,000 distinct CDR3 sequences, roughly two thirds seen once. Sample: peripheral blood. The receptor set was obtained from a woman aged 55 to 70 with primary liver carcinoma and hepatitis B virus infection. Both conserved end residues are part of each CDR3. D genes are given only for firm matches. Size is omitted from some rows. Given values are once, few, many or a class for expanded clones.

clone_size,j_call,v_call,d_call,cdr3_nt,cdr3_aa
once,TRBJ2-7,TRBV2,TRBD1,TGTGCCAGCAGACAAGCAGGGGGTGAGCAGTACTTC,CASRQAGGEQYF
.,TRBJ2-7,TRBV4-1,.,TGTGCCAGCATCCACCCTGGTGAAGGGGGGAAAGAGCAGTACTTC,CASIHPGEGGKEQYF
.,TRBJ1-1,TRBV28,TRBD1,TGTGCCAGCAGTTTACCCCGACAGGGGTCTGAAGCTTTCTTT,CASSLPRQGSEAFF
.,TRBJ2-1,TRBV11-1,.,TGTGCCAGCAGTCCTATAGGAGGGGGGATATCACCGGGAGTGACCTACAATGAGCAGTTCTTC,CASSPIGGGISPGVTYNEQFF
.,TRBJ2-3,TRBV7-9,TRBD2,TGTGCCAGCAGATTAACCGGGACTAGCGGAGATACGCAGTATTTT,CASRLTGTSGDTQYF
.,TRBJ2-3,TRBV11-2,.,TGTGCCAGCATAGGTGCCACAGATACGCAGTATTTT,CASIGATDTQYF
.,TRBJ2-7,TRBV28,.,TGTGCCAGCATCCCCGGGACCATATCCTACGAGCAGTACTTC,CASIPGTISYEQYF
many,TRBJ2-3,TRBV4-2,TRBD2,TGTGCCAGCAGCCAAGACCCGGGAGGGGCAGATACGCAGTATTTT,CASSQDPGGADTQYF
.,TRBJ1-2,TRBV7-6,.,TGTGCCAGCAGCCAGATTACGAATGGCTACACCTTC,CASSQITNGYTF
.,TRBJ2-3,TRBV6-1,TRBD1,TGTGCCGGCAGCCGTGGACAGGGGGGCAATCAGCCCCAGTATTTT,CAGSRGQGGNQPQYF
.,TRBJ1-2,TRBV7-9,.,TGTGCCGGCAGCCTAGGGCCGGGGGCCAATGGCTACACCTTC,CAGSLGPGANGYTF
.,TRBJ2-6,TRBV11-2,.,TGTGGCAGCAGCTTAGGGCAGGGTGGAATCTCTGGGGCCAACGTCCTGACTTTC,CGSSLGQGGISGANVLTF
.,TRBJ2-7,TRBV11-2,TRBD1,TGTGCCAGCATCAAGGGACAGTTCTCCTACGAGCAGTACTTC,CASIKGQFSYEQYF
.,TRBJ1-1,TRBV11-2,.,TGTGTCAGCAGCTCAGGAAGATTGCAAAAAGCTTTCTTT,CVSSSGRLQKAFF
once,TRBJ2-3,TRBV29-1,.,TGCAGCGTTAGGGGCCCGGGAGTCACAGATACGCAGTATTTT,CSVRGPGVTDTQYF
.,TRBJ1-3,TRBV5-1,.,TGCGCCAGCAGGACTGACCTCTCTGGAAACATCATATATTTT,CASRTDLSGNIIYF
few,TRBJ2-5,TRBV7-9,TRBD2,TGTGCCAGCAGCTTAGGCGGGAGCAGAGAGACCCAGTACTTC,CASSLGGSRETQYF
.,TRBJ2-1,TRBV6-2/TRBV6-3,TRBD2,TGTGCCAGCTGTAGCGGGATGGGTATCCACAATGAGCAGTTCTTC,CASCSGMGIHNEQFF
.,TRBJ2-2,TRBV11-2,.,TGTGCCAGAAGCTTAGGGTCGAACATCGGGGAGCTGTTTTTT,CARSLGSNIGELFF